These 19 T cell receptor beta chains came from one sample sequenced in a study of Graves' ophthalmopathy and Graves' hyperthyroidism. For repertoire sequencing, the TCR beta CDR3 regions were amplified from RNA transcripts. The workflow started with a first-round RT-PCR run with HTBI primers and then moved on to a second-round multiplex PCR. TCRdb itself ran the multiplex PCR reads through MiXCR, one entry per CDR3 protein. This sample carries about 220,000 distinct CDR3 sequences, 20% to 25% of them seen once, and the ten largest clones take more than 35%. Sequences were obtained from peripheral blood. The receptors were gathered from a woman aged 45-65 years with Graves' ophthalmopathy.

This clonotype was detected ten times or more. This chain joins TRBV7-2 and TRBJ2-7; no definite D call. Trimming stripped 4 bases from V and 7 bases from J, with 11 bases between. CDR1 SGHTA and CDR2 FQGNSA come from the germline V gene. This CDR3 region has 12 residues. The CDR3 DNA reads TGTGCCAGCAGCTCGGCGAGCTCAGAGCAGTACTTC. This codes for CASSSASSEQYF.

V usage is TRBV9 and J usage is TRBJ1-3; perhaps TRBD1 as D (5 bases). V lost 2 bases to trimming and J lost 0 bases, with 15 bases between them. This CDR3 has 17 residues. In germline, CDR1 is SGDLS, CDR2 YYNGEE. CDR3 amino acids: CASSVGPGTNSGNTIYF. CDR3 nucleotide sequence: TGTGCCAGCAGCGTTGGTCCAGGGACGAACTCTGGAAACACCATATATTTT.

This clonotype was detected many times. The chain couples TRBV18 to TRBJ2-7, with D possibly being TRBD1 (6 bases). Trimming shortened V by 0 bases and J by 7 bases, and 10 bases separated the two germline ends. CDR1 is KGHSH, CDR2 LQKENI, per germline. This CDR3 contains 13 residues. Here the CDR3 DNA reads TGTGCCAGCTCACCACCGATCAGGGGTGAGCAGTACTTC. Its translation is CASSPPIRGEQYF. Full variable domain (missing parts from reference TRBV18 and TRBJ2-7): NAGVMQNPRHLVRRRGQEARLRCSPMKGHSHVYWYRQLPEEGLKFMVYLQKENIIDESGMPKERFSAEFPKEGPSILRIQQVVRGDSAAYFCASSPPIRGEQYFGPGTRLTVT.

This clonotype was recorded many times. This chain links TRBV10-3 with TRBJ1-2, with 9 bases aligning to TRBD1. Looked up from germline, CDR1 is ENHRY and CDR2 is SYGVKD. Unmatched junction bases numbered 6, after V lost 9 bases and J lost 7 bases. CDR3 length: 12 residues. CDR3 nucleotide sequence: TGTGCCATAGGGACAGGGACTGGTGGCTACACCTTC. Encoded protein: CAIGTGTGGYTF.

This clonotype has ten or more counts. The rearrangement links TRBV24-1 to TRBJ2-2; 9 bases line up with TRBD2. This CDR3 is 17 amino acids long. Trimming cost V 0 bases and J 3 bases; bases outside gene matches: 4. CDR1 and CDR2 (germline): KGHDR, SFDVKD. The CDR3 DNA reads as TGTGCCACCAGTGATTTGATGACTAGCGGAGACACCGGGGAGCTGTTTTTT. Translation: CATSDLMTSGDTGELFF.

On this clonotype: A read error may produce the germline difference seen at one junction end. The chain joins TRBV6-1 to TRBJ2-7, with 9 nucleotides matching TRBD2. CDR1 is MNHNS, CDR2 SASEGT, per germline. The CDR3 is 14 amino acids. The CDR3 sequence: CASSQREDLSEQYF. In nucleotides, the CDR3 is TGTGCCAGCAGTCAGCGGGAGGACCTCTCCGAGCAGTATTTC.

The rearrangement links TRBV28 to TRBJ2-7; D perhaps matches TRBD1 (5 bases). The CDR3 sequence is 15 residues long. The V end was cut by 2 bases, the J end by 6 bases, with 17 bases between. Looked up from germline, CDR1 is MDHEN and CDR2 is SYDVKM. The CDR3 coding sequence is TGTGCCAGCAGTTTAGGGGCTCCCAAAGCAGGCGAGCAGTACTTC. Its protein is CASSLGAPKAGEQYF.

This clonotype qualifies as medium-sized. At one end the junction does not follow the germline gene, possibly because of a read error. The J gene is TRBJ2-2, the V gene TRBV10-2; no reliable D call. The germline V gene has CDR1 WSHSY and CDR2 SAAADI. This CDR3 spans 14 amino acids. The CDR3 DNA is TGCGCCAGCAGCGAGTTCGCGAACACCGGGGAGCTGTTTTTT. Residues: CASSEFANTGELFF.

This clonotype was detected once. This rearrangement joins TRBV28 to TRBJ1-2; 7 nucleotides align to TRBD1. The J segment lost 7 bases and the V segment lost 5 bases, leaving 7 bases of the junction unmatched. This CDR3 has 13 residues. Germline lookup yields CDR1 MDHEN and CDR2 SYDVKM. CDR3 loop: CASSPGTVGGYTF. DNA of the CDR3: TGTGCCAGCAGTCCCGGGACAGTCGGTGGCTACACCTTC.

This clonotype was counted many times. The chain employs TRBV5-1 and TRBJ2-5; TRBD2 is a possible D gene (5 bases). Germline V gene sequence: CDR1 SGHRS, CDR2 YFSETQ. Trimming stripped 2 bases from V and 2 bases from J, with 13 bases between. This CDR3 region has 15 residues. The CDR3 spells CASSFRGYDQETQYF. CDR3 nucleotides: TGCGCCAGCAGCTTCCGGGGATATGATCAAGAGACCCAGTACTTC.

The table lists this clonotype with a few counts. The genes are TRBV29-1 and TRBJ2-7, with D hard to call. Trimming pared 2 bases from V and 0 bases from J, leaving 11 bases between. The CDR3 has 14 residues. In germline, CDR1 is SQVTM, CDR2 ANQGSEA. Written as DNA, the CDR3 is TGCAGCGTTGAACTCCCAGGTTCCTCCTACGAGCAGTACTTC. Its translation is CSVELPGSSYEQYF.

The V call is TRBV5-1, the J call TRBJ2-2; the match to TRBD2 covers 9 bases. CDR1 is SGHRS and CDR2 is YFSETQ in the germline V gene. The CDR3 is 17 amino acids. Germline trimming cut 2 bases from V and 5 bases from J; bases unmatched to any gene: 10. The CDR3 region is CASSFTASGTRTGELFF. The CDR3 DNA follows: TGCGCCAGCAGCTTCACCGCTAGCGGGACGAGAACCGGGGAGCTGTTTTTT.

This clonotype was detected ten times or more. This sequence joins TRBV5-6 and TRBJ2-7; tentatively, D is TRBD1 (5 bases). The CDR3 spans 13 residues. Germline values: CDR1 SGHDT, CDR2 YYEEEE. Trimming removed 2 bases from V and 6 bases from J, with 12 bases in between. The CDR3 loop reads CASSFARATEQYF. The CDR3 DNA is TGTGCCAGCAGCTTTGCCAGGGCGACCGAGCAGTACTTC.

V usage is TRBV15 and J usage is TRBJ1-1; no clear D gene. This CDR3 spans 11 amino acids. CDR1 and CDR2 (germline): LNHNV, YYDKDF (reference sequence). Trimming left V 9 bases short and J 1 base short, with 6 bases between. The CDR3: CATGTNTEAFF. The CDR3 DNA is TGTGCCACGGGAACGAACACTGAAGCTTTCTTT.

This clonotype was seen ten or more times. This chain joins TRBV19 and TRBJ1-1; 9 nucleotides match TRBD1. V lost 3 bases to trimming and J lost 1 base; unmatched junction nucleotides: 15. The CDR3 length is 19 residues. Per germline, CDR1 LNHDA and CDR2 SQIVND (reference sequence). CDR3: CASSMSGTGIRWGNTEAFF. The CDR3 DNA is TGTGCCAGTAGTATGTCCGGGACAGGGATTAGATGGGGGAACACTGAAGCTTTCTTT.

This clonotype was seen ten or more times. V is TRBV27 and J is TRBJ2-7; TRBD2 matches 7 bases. CDR3 length equals 14 residues. V trimming: 2 bases; J trimming: 5 bases; junction bases outside the gene matches: 6. Per germline, CDR1 MNHEY and CDR2 SMNVEV (reference sequence). In nucleotides, the CDR3 is TGTGCCAGCAGTTTAGCGGGAGCCCGTGACGAGCAGTACTTC. It encodes CASSLAGARDEQYF.

This clonotype was counted a few times. The rearrangement uses TRBV2 and TRBJ2-2; D is ambiguous. The CDR3 extends over 14 amino acids. V was pared by 7 bases and J by 0 bases, with 9 bases between. Per the germline V gene, CDR1 is SNHLY and CDR2 is FYNNEI. The CDR3 DNA reads TGTGCCAGCACCGTCCTAGCGAACACCGGGGAGCTGTTTTTT. Translated: CASTVLANTGELFF.

This clonotype showed up many times. The chain uses TRBV24-1 and TRBJ1-4; the match to TRBD1 covers 10 bases. This CDR3 spans 15 amino acids. V was clipped by 8 bases and J by 4 bases; unmatched bases: 6. Germline V gives CDR1 KGHDR, CDR2 SFDVKD. The CDR3 is CATKGQGLVNEKLFF. CDR3 coding DNA: TGTGCCACCAAGGGACAGGGGCTCGTTAATGAAAAACTGTTTTTT.

This clonotype was recorded many times. The rearrangement joins TRBV4-1 to TRBJ2-5; 9 bases map to TRBD2. J gave up 5 bases and V 8 bases, and 12 bases lay outside the gene matches. The CDR3 totals 15 residues. Germline loops: CDR1 MGHRA, CDR2 YSYEKL. In nucleotides, the CDR3 is TGCGCCAGCGGTCGGGGTAGCGGGAGTGGGGAGACCCAGTACTTC. This sequence encodes CASGRGSGSGETQYF.